This T cell receptor (beta chain) stems from a study of CD8 T cells in Susac syndrome. Reverse transcription of roughly 0.45 to 1 ug RNA was carried out with random hexamers. With immunoSEQ multiplex PCR, TCR beta CDR3 was amplified across 54 Vbeta and 13 Jbeta. TCRdb reanalysed the immunoSEQ multiplex PCR reads using MiXCR and keeps one entry per CDR3 protein. The sample carries under 200,000 distinct CDR3 sequences, approximately 95% recorded once. The V gene lost 0 bases and the J gene lost 5 bases, with 5 bases spanning the gap. Per the germline V gene, CDR1 is LNHNV and CDR2 is YYDKDF (reference sequence). This CDR3 spans 13 amino acids. Negative isolation was used for CD8+ and CD4+ T cells and FACS enrichment for TEMRA cells.

This receptor was identified in a human donor with multiple sclerosis. Sequencing was carried out using CD8+ T cells from PBMCs. The chain combines TRBV15 with TRBJ1-5; D gene ambiguous. CDR3 in DNA: TGTGCCACCAGCAGAGACAGGTATCAGCCCCAGCATTTT. This encodes CATSRDRYQPQHF.